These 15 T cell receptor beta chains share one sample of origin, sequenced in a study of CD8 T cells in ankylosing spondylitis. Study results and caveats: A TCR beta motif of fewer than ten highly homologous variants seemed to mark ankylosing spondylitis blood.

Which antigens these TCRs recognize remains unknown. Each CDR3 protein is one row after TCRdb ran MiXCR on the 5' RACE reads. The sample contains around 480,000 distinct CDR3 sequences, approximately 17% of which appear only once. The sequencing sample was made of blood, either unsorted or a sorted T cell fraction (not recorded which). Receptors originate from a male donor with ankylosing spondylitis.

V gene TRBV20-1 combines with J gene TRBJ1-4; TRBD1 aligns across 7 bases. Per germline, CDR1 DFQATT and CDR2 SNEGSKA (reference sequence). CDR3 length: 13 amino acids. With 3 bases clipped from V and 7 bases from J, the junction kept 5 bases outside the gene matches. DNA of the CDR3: TGCAGTGCTAGGAAGGGGGCTGGTGAAAAACTGTTTTTT. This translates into CSARKGAGEKLFF.

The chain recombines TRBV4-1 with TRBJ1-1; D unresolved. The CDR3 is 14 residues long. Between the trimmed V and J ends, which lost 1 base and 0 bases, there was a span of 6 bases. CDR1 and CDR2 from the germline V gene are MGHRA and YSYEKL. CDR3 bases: TGCGCCAGCAGCCAAGCAGACATGAACACTGAAGCTTTCTTT. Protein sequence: CASSQADMNTEAFF.

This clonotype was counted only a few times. This chain's CDR3 is CASRQGFKQYF. For the CDR3, the DNA is TGTGCCAGCAGACAGGGTTTTAAGCAGTACTTC. The rearrangement links TRBV12-3 or TRBV12-4 to TRBJ2-7, with TRBD1 as a possible D gene (6 bases). CDR3 length equals 11 residues. Trimming left V 6 bases short and J 8 bases short, with 11 bases between.

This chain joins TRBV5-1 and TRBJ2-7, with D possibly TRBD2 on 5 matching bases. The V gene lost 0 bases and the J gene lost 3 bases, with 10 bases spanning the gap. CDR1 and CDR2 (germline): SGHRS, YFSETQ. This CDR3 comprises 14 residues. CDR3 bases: TGCGCCAGCAGCTTGGACGGACTTAGCTACGAGCAGTACTTC. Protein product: CASSLDGLSYEQYF.

CDR3 DNA: TGTGCCAGTAGGCGCCCTGGGGGCCAAGAGACCCAGTACTTC. The encoded protein is CASRRPGGQETQYF. The J gene is TRBJ2-5, the V gene TRBV11-2; D possibly matches TRBD1 or TRBD2 (5 bases each). CDR3 size: 14 residues. CDR1 and CDR2 from the germline V gene are SGHAT and FQNNGV. Trimming stripped 9 bases from V and 1 base from J, with 15 bases between. Supplemented by reference TRBV11-2 and TRBJ2-5, the full variable domain reads EAGVAQSPRYKIIEKRQSVAFWCNPISGHATLYWYQQILGQGPKLLIQFQNNGVVDDSQLPKDRFSAERLKGVDSTLKIQPAKLEDSAVYLCASRRPGGQETQYFGPGTRLLVL.

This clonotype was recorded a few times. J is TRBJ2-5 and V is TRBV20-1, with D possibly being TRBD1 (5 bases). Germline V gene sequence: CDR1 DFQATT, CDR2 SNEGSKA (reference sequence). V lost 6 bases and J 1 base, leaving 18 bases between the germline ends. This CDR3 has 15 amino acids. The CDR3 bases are TGCAGTGCCGCCCCCCAGACAGACCGCCAAGAGACCCAGTACTTC. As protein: CSAAPQTDRQETQYF.

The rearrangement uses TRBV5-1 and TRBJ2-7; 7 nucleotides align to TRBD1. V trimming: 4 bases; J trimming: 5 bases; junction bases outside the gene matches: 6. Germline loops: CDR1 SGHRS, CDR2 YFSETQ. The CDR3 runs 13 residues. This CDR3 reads CASSRQGTNEQYF. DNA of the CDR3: TGCGCCAGCAGCCGACAGGGCACCAACGAGCAGTACTTC. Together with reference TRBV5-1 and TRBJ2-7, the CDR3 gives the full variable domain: KAGVTQTPRYLIKTRGQQVTLSCSPISGHRSVSWYQQTPGQGLQFLFEYFSETQRNKGNFPGRFSGRQFSNSRSEMNVSTLELGDSALYLCASSRQGTNEQYFGPGTRLTVT.

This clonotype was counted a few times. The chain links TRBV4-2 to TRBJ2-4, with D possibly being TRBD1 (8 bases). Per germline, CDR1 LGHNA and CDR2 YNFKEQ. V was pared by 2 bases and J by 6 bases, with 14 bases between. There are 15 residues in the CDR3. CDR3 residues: CASSQHRGEGNIQYF. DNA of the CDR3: TGTGCCAGCAGCCAACACAGGGGGGAGGGAAACATTCAGTACTTC.

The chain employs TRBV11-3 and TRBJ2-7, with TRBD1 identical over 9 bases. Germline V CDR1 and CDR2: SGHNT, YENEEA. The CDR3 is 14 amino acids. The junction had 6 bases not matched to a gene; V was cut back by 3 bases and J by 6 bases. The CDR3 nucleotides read TGTGCCAGCAGCTTGAGGGGACAGGGCTCCGAGCAGTACTTC. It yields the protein CASSLRGQGSEQYF.

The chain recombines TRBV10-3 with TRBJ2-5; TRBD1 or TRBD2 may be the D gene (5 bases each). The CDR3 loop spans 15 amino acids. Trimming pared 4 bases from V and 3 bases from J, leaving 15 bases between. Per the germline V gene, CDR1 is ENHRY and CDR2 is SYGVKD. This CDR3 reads CAISGSRALEETQYF. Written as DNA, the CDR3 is TGTGCCATCAGTGGAAGCAGGGCACTAGAAGAGACCCAGTACTTC.

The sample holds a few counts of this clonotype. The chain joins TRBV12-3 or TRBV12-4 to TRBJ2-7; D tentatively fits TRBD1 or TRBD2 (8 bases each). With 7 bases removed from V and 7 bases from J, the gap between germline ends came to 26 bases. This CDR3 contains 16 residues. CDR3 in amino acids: CASKPTGAREAQEQYF. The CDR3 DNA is TGTGCCAGCAAACCGACAGGGGCGCGGGAGGCACAGGAGCAGTACTTC.

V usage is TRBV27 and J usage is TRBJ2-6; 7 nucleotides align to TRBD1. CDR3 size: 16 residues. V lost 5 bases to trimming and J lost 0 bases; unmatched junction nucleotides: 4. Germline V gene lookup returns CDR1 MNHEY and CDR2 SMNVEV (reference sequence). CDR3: CASSPRDSSGANVLTF. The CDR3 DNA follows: TGTGCCAGCAGTCCACGGGACAGCTCTGGGGCCAACGTCCTGACTTTC. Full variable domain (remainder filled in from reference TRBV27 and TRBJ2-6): EAQVTQNPRYLITVTGKKLTVTCSQNMNHEYMSWYRQDPGLGLRQIYYSMNVEVTDKGDVPEGYKVSRKEKRNFPLILESPSPNQTSLYFCASSPRDSSGANVLTFGAGSRLTVL.

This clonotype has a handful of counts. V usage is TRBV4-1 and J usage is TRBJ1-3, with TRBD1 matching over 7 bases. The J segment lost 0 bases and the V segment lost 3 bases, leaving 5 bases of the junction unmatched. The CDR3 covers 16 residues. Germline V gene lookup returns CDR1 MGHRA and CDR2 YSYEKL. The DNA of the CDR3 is TGCGCCAGCAGCCACCCGACAGGGCTCTCTGGAAACACCATATATTTT. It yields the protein CASSHPTGLSGNTIYF.

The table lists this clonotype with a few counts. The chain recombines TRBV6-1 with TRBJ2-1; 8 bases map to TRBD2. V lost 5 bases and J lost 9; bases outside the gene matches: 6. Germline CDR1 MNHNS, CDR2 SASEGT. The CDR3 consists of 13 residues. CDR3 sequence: CASSIGTRSEQFF. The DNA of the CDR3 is TGTGCCAGCAGTATCGGGACTAGAAGTGAGCAGTTCTTC.

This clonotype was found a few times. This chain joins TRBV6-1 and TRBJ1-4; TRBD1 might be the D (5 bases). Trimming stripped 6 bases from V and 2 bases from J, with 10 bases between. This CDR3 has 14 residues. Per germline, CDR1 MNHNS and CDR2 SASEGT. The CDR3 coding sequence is TGTGCCAGCAGCGGGGCAGCGACTAATGAAAAACTGTTTTTT. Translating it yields CASSGAATNEKLFF.